The TCR beta chain described here comes from a study of blood T cell repertoires in COVID-19. In the study overall: From T cells, B-cell-depleted T cells, or PBMCs came the material, which was cDNA or gDNA.

Germline V gene sequence: CDR1 PRHDT, CDR2 FYEKMQ (reference sequence). This CDR3 comprises 17 residues. The V and J ends lost 1 base and 0 bases, in that order; junction bases with no gene match: 6. Authors' data handling: Estimates of nucleated cell counts were drawn from the amplification of reference gene primers. The assay was immunoSEQ multiplex PCR, and TCRdb's table has in-frame clones only and misses some. The V and J calls and clone size were taken over from that table, and D and trimming were inferred from the DNA. The data show about 140,000 clones, about 76% seen once. The rearrangement uses TRBV13 and TRBJ2-7; 10 bases map to TRBD1. This TCR derives from a human donor in a cohort sampled during active COVID-19. The source material was peripheral blood. CDR3 in DNA: TGTGCCAGCAGCTTAGTGCCGGGACAGGGGACCTCCTACGAGCAGTACTTC. This sequence encodes CASSLVPGQGTSYEQYF.